The 31 T cell receptor beta chains below all came from one sample that was sequenced in a study of cytomegalovirus exposure and HLA in healthy donors. A multiplex PCR was run with 60 Vbeta primers and 13 Jbeta primers. The assay was immunoSEQ multiplex PCR, and TCRdb's table has in-frame clones only and misses some. Seen here are 110,000 to 150,000 clones, roughly 71% observed once, and the top ten hold 6.5% to 9%. The sequencing input was PBMCs. The source is a man aged 25-40 years in good health and CMV-seronegative.

The rearrangement uses TRBV5-1 and TRBJ2-3; D is perhaps TRBD1 (6 bases). The V gene lost 3 bases and the J gene lost 8 bases, with 25 bases spanning the gap. Germline assignment: CDR1 SGHRS and CDR2 YFSETQ. The length of the CDR3 is 17 residues. The CDR3 reads CASSSVLETGSWGTQYF. The CDR3 region has the DNA TGCGCCAGCAGCTCGGTTCTCGAAACAGGGAGCTGGGGTACGCAGTATTTT.

A few counts support this clone. This sequence joins TRBV5-6 and TRBJ1-2; TRBD1 might be the D (6 bases). The CDR3 runs to 12 residues. Trimming took off 5 bases at V and 7 bases at J, with 12 bases between the two ends. Germline V gives CDR1 SGHDT, CDR2 YYEEEE. In DNA form, the CDR3 reads TGTGCCAGCAGTCCCAACAGGGTTGGCTACACCTTC. It specifies CASSPNRVGYTF.

This clone appeared once. V and J are TRBV4-1 and TRBJ2-1; 8 positions agree with TRBD1. CDR1 MGHRA and CDR2 YSYEKL come from the germline V gene. J was trimmed by 2 bases and V by 1 base; bases with no gene match: 4. The CDR3 is 16 residues long. This CDR3 reads CASSQAGTGTYNEQFF. CDR3 coding DNA: TGCGCCAGCAGCCAAGCCGGGACAGGAACCTACAATGAGCAGTTCTTC.

V is TRBV6-1 and J is TRBJ1-2, with 7 nucleotides matching TRBD1. The ends lost 2 bases at V and 4 bases at J; junction bases unmatched: 10. The CDR3 is 16 residues long. In germline, CDR1 is MNHNS, CDR2 SASEGT. The CDR3: CASSEQFSGGLYGYTF. CDR3 nucleotide sequence: TGTGCCAGCAGTGAACAGTTCTCAGGGGGTCTCTATGGCTACACCTTC.

V is TRBV5-1 and J is TRBJ1-5; the D gene is possibly TRBD1 (6 bases). Per the germline V gene, CDR1 is SGHRS and CDR2 is YFSETQ. Trimming removed 0 bases at V and 5 bases at J, with 9 bases between. CDR3 size: 14 residues. CDR3 DNA sequence: TGCGCCAGCAGCTTGGAACAGGGCCATCAGCCCCAGCATTTT. As protein: CASSLEQGHQPQHF.

The rearrangement uses TRBV4-1 and TRBJ1-5, with a weak D call TRBD1 (6 bases). Per the germline V gene, CDR1 is MGHRA and CDR2 is YSYEKL. The CDR3 runs 15 residues. V lost 0 bases and J lost 1, with 7 bases in between. The CDR3 DNA reads as TGCGCCAGCAGCCAAGAGGACAGAAGCAATCAGCCCCAGCATTTT. This gives the protein CASSQEDRSNQPQHF.

The count of this clone is one. The rearrangement uses TRBV28 and TRBJ1-2, with TRBD1 as a possible D gene (5 bases). The CDR3 runs 13 residues. Between the trimmed V and J ends, which lost 11 bases and 4 bases, there was a span of 17 bases. CDR1 is MDHEN, CDR2 SYDVKM, per germline. CDR3 nucleotides: TGTGCCGAAAAGTCCCAGGGTTCCTATGGCTACACCTTC. This sequence encodes CAEKSQGSYGYTF.

The chain couples TRBV28 to TRBJ1-6, with TRBD1 identical over 9 bases. V lost 6 bases to trimming and J lost 8 bases; unmatched junction nucleotides: 8. Germline CDR1 is MDHEN and CDR2 is SYDVKM. The CDR3 totals 15 residues. This CDR3 reads CASRGEQGAYSPLHF. The DNA for the CDR3 is TGTGCCAGCAGGGGTGAACAGGGGGCTTATTCACCCCTCCACTTT.

The chain combines TRBV2 with TRBJ2-7, with D perhaps TRBD2 (5 bases). The ends were cut back, 7 bases at V and 3 bases at J, with 13 bases in the middle. The CDR3 spans 13 residues. In germline, CDR1 is SNHLY, CDR2 FYNNEI. Here the CDR3 reads CASNRQAGYEQYF. Written as DNA, the CDR3 is TGTGCCAGCAATCGGCAGGCGGGCTACGAGCAGTACTTC.

The chain joins TRBV5-1 to TRBJ2-7; 11 positions match TRBD2. CDR1 and CDR2 from the germline V gene are SGHRS and YFSETQ. CDR3 length: 18 amino acids. V was pared by 2 bases and J by 6 bases, with 16 bases of the junction left unmatched. CDR3 coding DNA: TGCGCCAGCAGCTTTTCCGTTCCTAGCGGGGGGCAATCCACCGAGCAGTACTTC. Translating gives CASSFSVPSGGQSTEQYF.

J is TRBJ2-3 and V is TRBV7-9, with 11 nucleotides matching TRBD1. In germline, CDR1 is SEHNR, CDR2 FQNEAQ (reference sequence). V dropped 5 bases and J dropped 1; count of bases not matched to a gene: 11. CDR3 length: 18 residues. CDR3 amino acids: CASSRGTGGSRGTDTQYF. CDR3 DNA: TGTGCCAGCAGCCGTGGGACAGGGGGATCCCGAGGCACAGATACGCAGTATTTT.

The rearrangement links TRBV7-8 to TRBJ2-7; possible D gene TRBD2, 5 bases. This CDR3 is built from 15 residues. V dropped 0 bases and J dropped 0 bases, with 9 bases sitting between them. Germline V gene data show CDR1 as SGHVS and CDR2 as FQNEAQ. CDR3 DNA sequence: TGTGCCAGCAGCTTAGCCCCCGGGAACTCCTACGAGCAGTACTTC. This encodes CASSLAPGNSYEQYF.

The rearrangement joins TRBV5-1 to TRBJ2-1; 7 bases match TRBD2. The germline V gene has CDR1 SGHRS and CDR2 YFSETQ. The CDR3 covers 16 residues. The V gene end was trimmed by 2 bases and the J gene end by 0 bases; junction bases not matched to a gene: 5. The CDR3 sequence: CASSFGAGDSYNEQFF. In DNA form, the CDR3 reads TGCGCCAGCAGCTTCGGTGCGGGGGACTCCTACAATGAGCAGTTCTTC.

This clone was detected a few times. This rearrangement joins TRBV2 to TRBJ2-3; D uncertain. The V end was cut by 7 bases, the J end by 0 bases, with 11 bases between. The CDR3 runs 14 residues. From germline, CDR1 is SNHLY and CDR2 FYNNEI. CDR3 region: CASTLSLSTDTQYF. CDR3 coding DNA: TGTGCCAGCACTCTAAGCCTAAGCACAGATACGCAGTATTTT.

Only a few counts were recorded for this clone. The rearrangement links TRBV6-6 to TRBJ2-5; D is unresolved. TRBJ2-7 explains the end of the DNA better; the J call may be wrong. Germline V gene lookup returns CDR1 MNHNY and CDR2 SVGAGI (reference sequence). The CDR3 has 12 residues. The CDR3 region is CASLGGSYEQYF. As DNA, the CDR3 is TGTGCCAGCCTCGGCGGATCCTACGAGCAGTACTTC.

The DNA of the CDR3 is TGTGCCAGCAGCCAAACTCCAGGGACAATATCGAAGCAGTACTTC. This sequence encodes CASSQTPGTISKQYF. The genes are TRBV14 and TRBJ2-7; TRBD1 might be the D (6 bases). Trimming removed 2 bases from V and 8 bases from J, with 19 bases in between. The CDR3 runs 15 residues. The germline CDR1 and CDR2 sequences are SGHDN and FVKESK.

This chain's CDR3 is CASSLGLAGETQYF. The CDR3 nucleotides are TGTGCCAGCAGTTTAGGACTAGCTGGCGAGACCCAGTACTTC. V usage is TRBV27 and J usage is TRBJ2-5; 8 bases agree with TRBD2. This CDR3 contains 14 residues. J was trimmed by 5 bases and V by 2 bases; bases with no gene match: 4. The germline gives CDR1 MNHEY, CDR2 SMNVEV (reference sequence).

The chain is built from TRBV9 and TRBJ2-7, with D possibly being TRBD2 (5 bases). The germline gives CDR1 SGDLS, CDR2 YYNGEE. The V gene lost 0 bases and the J gene lost 1 base, with 11 bases spanning the gap. The CDR3 length is 15 residues. The CDR3 here is CASSVGGSLSYEQYF. As DNA, the CDR3 is TGTGCCAGCAGCGTAGGAGGGAGTTTATCCTACGAGCAGTACTTC.

This chain uses TRBV13 with TRBJ2-2; a possible D gene is TRBD1 (6 bases). The CDR3 spans 16 residues. Germline CDR1 PRHDT, CDR2 FYEKMQ (reference sequence). The V gene lost 5 bases and the J gene lost 2 bases, with 15 bases spanning the gap. CDR3 nucleotides: TGTGCCAGCAGCCCCCGGACAGCTAGCAACACCGGGGAGCTGTTTTTT. It specifies CASSPRTASNTGELFF.

This chain links TRBV30 with TRBJ1-2, with a tentative D call TRBD1 (5 bases). This CDR3 is built from 15 residues. Germline CDR1 and CDR2: GTSNPN and SVGIG (reference sequence). Trimming pared 4 bases from V and 7 bases from J, leaving 22 bases between. The CDR3 spells CAWTLPNGGALGYTF. Here the CDR3 DNA reads TGTGCCTGGACCCTCCCCAACGGAGGGGCGCTTGGCTACACCTTC. Full variable domain (rest looked up from reference TRBV30 and TRBJ1-2): SQTIHQWPATLVQPVGSPLSLECTVEGTSNPNLYWYRQAAGRGLQLLFYSVGIGQISSEVPQNLSASRPQDRQFILSSKKLLLSDSGFYLCAWTLPNGGALGYTFGSGTRLTVV.

The chain has TRBV11-2 and TRBJ2-7; possibly TRBD2 for D (5 bases). Germline V gene data show CDR1 as SGHAT and CDR2 as FQNNGV. The CDR3 spans 19 residues. Trimming took off 1 base at V and 4 bases at J, with 26 bases between the two ends. DNA of the CDR3: TGTGCCAGCAGCTTAGCGCCGGAGGTAGCAGCCCTGGGTGCGTACGAGCAGTACTTC. Translated: CASSLAPEVAALGAYEQYF.

V and J are TRBV5-1 and TRBJ1-1; D ambiguous. The CDR3 consists of 13 residues. The V gene's germline CDR1 is SGHRS and CDR2 YFSETQ. The V and J ends lost 3 bases and 0 bases respectively, with 6 bases between them. DNA of the CDR3: TGCGCCAGCAGCTCGACACTGAACACTGAAGCTTTCTTT. Amino acids: CASSSTLNTEAFF.

The chain links TRBV5-5 to TRBJ2-3; unclear D gene. CDR1 SGHKS and CDR2 YYEKEE come from the germline V gene (reference sequence). There are 15 residues in the CDR3. V lost 4 bases and J 0 bases, leaving 12 bases between the germline ends. CDR3 loop: CASSLRGPSTDTQYF. CDR3 nucleotide sequence: TGTGCCAGCAGCCTCCGAGGTCCCAGCACAGATACGCAGTATTTT.

The chain carries TRBV28 and TRBJ1-1, with a possible D match to TRBD1 (6 bases). The CDR3 loop spans 14 amino acids. The germline CDR1 and CDR2 sequences are MDHEN and SYDVKM. The V gene lost 3 bases and the J gene lost 1 base, with 9 bases spanning the gap. The CDR3 DNA sequence: TGTGCCAGCAGTTTTGGACAGCCGAACACTGAAGCTTTCTTT. It translates to CASSFGQPNTEAFF.

V is TRBV6-1 and J is TRBJ1-2, with D tentatively TRBD1 (5 bases). V was pared by 5 bases and J by 4 bases, with 11 bases between. The CDR3 loop spans 13 amino acids. CDR1 and CDR2 from the germline V gene are MNHNS and SASEGT. CDR3 residues: CASSPGYGYGYTF. CDR3 bases: TGTGCCAGCAGTCCAGGGTATGGCTATGGCTACACCTTC.

This chain connects TRBV6-1 to TRBJ2-3; weak D call: TRBD1 (5 bases). This CDR3 has 14 amino acids. V lost 6 bases to trimming and J lost 4 bases, with 14 bases between them. Per the germline V gene, CDR1 is MNHNS and CDR2 is SASEGT. The CDR3 sequence is CASSPLPGPDTQYF. For the CDR3, the DNA is TGTGCCAGCAGCCCTCTCCCAGGGCCAGATACGCAGTATTTT.

The rearrangement joins TRBV14 to TRBJ2-1, with D uncertain. V was clipped by 3 bases and J by 4 bases, with 7 bases between them. Germline loops: CDR1 SGHDN, CDR2 FVKESK. This CDR3 has 13 amino acids. The CDR3 protein is CASSHWAYNEQFF. DNA for the CDR3: TGTGCCAGCAGCCACTGGGCGTACAATGAGCAGTTCTTC.

This clone was observed a single time. The V call is TRBV2, the J call TRBJ2-7; TRBD2 aligns across 8 bases. The length of the CDR3 is 15 residues. Germline V gene sequence: CDR1 SNHLY, CDR2 FYNNEI. The ends lost 4 bases at V and 4 bases at J; junction bases unmatched: 9. The CDR3 nucleotides are TGTGCCAGCAGTGGAAGGGCGGGGGGAGGTTACGAGCAGTACTTC. Translating gives CASSGRAGGGYEQYF.

The chain's CDR3 is CASSLFQGKVGRNTEAFF. CDR3 DNA: TGTGCCAGCAGCTTGTTTCAGGGGAAGGTAGGGCGGAACACTGAAGCTTTCTTT. The J gene is TRBJ1-1, the V gene TRBV5-5, with D perhaps matching TRBD1 (6 bases). Looked up from germline, CDR1 is SGHKS and CDR2 is YYEKEE (reference sequence). V was shortened by 1 base and J by 1 base, with 20 bases between the two germline ends. The CDR3 has 18 residues.

In its sample, this clone was seen once. The chain carries TRBV2 and TRBJ2-3; TRBD2 might be the D (6 bases). Trimming removed 4 bases from V and 1 base from J, with 12 bases in between. The CDR3 is made up of 15 amino acids. Looked up from germline, CDR1 is SNHLY and CDR2 is FYNNEI. Written as DNA, the CDR3 is TGTGCCAGCAGTGGGAGGGTGATGGGCACAGATACGCAGTATTTT. This encodes CASSGRVMGTDTQYF.

The V call is TRBV19, the J call TRBJ2-1, with 11 bases identical to TRBD2. Unmatched junction bases numbered 4, after V lost 4 bases and J lost 2 bases. CDR3 size: 16 residues. CDR1 and CDR2 from the germline V gene are LNHDA and SQIVND (reference sequence). The CDR3 bases are TGTGCCAGTAGTACCCTAGCGGGGGGCCCCTACAATGAGCAGTTCTTC. This encodes CASSTLAGGPYNEQFF.